The 26 T cell receptor beta chains below all came from one sample that was sequenced in a study of cytomegalovirus exposure and HLA in healthy donors. TCRdb's copy holds only in-frame clones and misses some; the assay was immunoSEQ multiplex PCR. Of about 76,000 clones in the sample, around 94% are singletons; the top ten hold about 1.6%. Sequencing was done on a sample of PBMCs. The receptors were sampled from a man younger than 30 in good health and CMV-seropositive.

The rearrangement uses TRBV7-2 and TRBJ1-5, with 9 positions matching TRBD1. The CDR3 is made up of 13 amino acids. With 5 bases clipped from V and 7 bases from J, the junction kept 3 bases outside the gene matches. Germline V gene data show CDR1 as SGHTA and CDR2 as FQGNSA. CDR3 amino acids: CASSRDREQPQHF. The CDR3 DNA reads TGTGCCAGCAGCCGGGACAGGGAGCAGCCCCAGCATTTT.

In its sample, this clone was seen once. V is TRBV10-3 and J is TRBJ2-2, with D hard to call. Germline V CDR1 and CDR2: ENHRY, SYGVKD. The V gene lost 4 bases and the J gene lost 1 base, with 7 bases spanning the gap. CDR3 length: 14 amino acids. Here the CDR3 reads CAISAGLNTGELFF. CDR3 nucleotides: TGTGCCATCAGTGCGGGTTTGAACACCGGGGAGCTGTTTTTT.

The chain links TRBV11-2 to TRBJ2-2, with 9 bases lining up with TRBD2. CDR1 is SGHAT and CDR2 is FQNNGV in the germline V gene. The CDR3 sequence is 18 residues long. V dropped 4 bases and J dropped 7; count of bases not matched to a gene: 16. This CDR3 reads CASSSPRWVAGVGGELFF. Here the CDR3 DNA reads TGTGCCAGCAGCTCCCCGCGATGGGTAGCGGGAGTGGGCGGGGAGCTGTTTTTT.

The chain combines TRBV18 with TRBJ2-2; the match to TRBD2 covers 14 bases. The CDR3 runs to 18 residues. V lost 4 bases to trimming and J lost 2 bases; unmatched junction nucleotides: 6. CDR1 and CDR2 (germline): KGHSH, LQKENI. The CDR3 sequence is CASSLGTSGSLNTGELFF. In DNA, the CDR3 is TGTGCCAGCTCACTGGGGACTAGCGGGAGCCTAAACACCGGGGAGCTGTTTTTT.

The chain is built from TRBV19 and TRBJ2-1; TRBD2 matches 12 bases. After removal of 5 bases from V and 4 bases from J, the junction contained 3 bases not matched to a gene. Germline CDR1 reads LNHDA; CDR2 reads SQIVND (reference sequence). This CDR3 spans 15 amino acids. The CDR3 DNA reads as TGTGCCAGTAGTCTAGGGACTAGCGGGTACAATGAGCAGTTCTTC. Protein sequence: CASSLGTSGYNEQFF.

Notes on this clone: Other DNA sequences in this sample translate to the same CDR3. V usage is TRBV5-1 and J usage is TRBJ2-5; D gene ambiguous. Germline V gene lookup returns CDR1 SGHRS and CDR2 YFSETQ. The germline V and J ends were trimmed by 0 bases and 3 bases, with 6 bases remaining between them. The CDR3 consists of 13 residues. The CDR3 spells CASSLGGEETQYF. CDR3 bases: TGCGCCAGCAGCTTGGGAGGAGAAGAGACCCAGTACTTC.

This clone was found once. This chain links TRBV2 with TRBJ2-5, with TRBD1 as a possible D gene (5 bases). Germline-derived CDR1 and CDR2 are SNHLY and FYNNEI. The CDR3 consists of 13 residues. V lost 4 bases to trimming and J lost 3 bases, with 9 bases between them. CDR3 in DNA: TGTGCCAGCAGTGGGGGCAGCGAAGAGACCCAGTACTTC. Its protein product is CASSGGSEETQYF.

CDR3 DNA: TGTGCCAGCAGGCAGGGTACCCTCTGGCCCCAGCATTTT. Amino acid sequence: CASRQGTLWPQHF. V and J are TRBV6-5 and TRBJ1-5, with D possibly being TRBD1 (5 bases). V was cut by 6 bases and J by 9 bases, with 15 bases left in between. The CDR3 has 13 amino acids. Germline-derived CDR1 and CDR2 are MNHEY and SVGAGI.

The rearrangement links TRBV5-1 to TRBJ2-7; D not certain. CDR1 is SGHRS and CDR2 is YFSETQ in the germline V gene. The length of the CDR3 is 12 residues. V gave up 4 bases and J gave up 2 bases, with 7 bases separating them. The CDR3 protein is CASSEEPYEQYF. The CDR3, as DNA: TGCGCCAGCAGCGAAGAGCCCTACGAGCAGTACTTC.

The CDR3 region is CASSLGGSNSYNEQFF. CDR3 bases: TGTGCCAGCAGCTTAGGGGGCAGTAATTCCTACAATGAGCAGTTCTTC. This sequence joins TRBV7-9 and TRBJ2-1; possibly TRBD1 for D (5 bases). Trimming took 1 base from V and 1 from J, leaving 11 bases between them. Looked up from germline, CDR1 is SEHNR and CDR2 is FQNEAQ (reference sequence). This CDR3 contains 16 residues.

The CDR3 loop reads CSASTGVLWEQYF. The CDR3 bases are TGCAGCGCCTCGACAGGGGTTCTTTGGGAGCAGTACTTC. The V and J genes are TRBV29-1 and TRBJ2-7, with TRBD1 identical over 8 bases. This CDR3 is 13 amino acids long. The junction had 12 bases not matched to a gene; V was cut back by 7 bases and J by 7 bases. The V gene's germline CDR1 is SQVTM and CDR2 ANQGSEA.

The gene calls are TRBV11-2 and TRBJ2-1, with 11 bases lining up with TRBD2. CDR3 length equals 18 residues. V shed 4 bases and J 0 bases; nucleotides not matched to a gene: 8. From germline, CDR1 is SGHAT and CDR2 FQNNGV. CDR3 loop: CASSYRLAGMGSYNEQFF. In nucleotides, the CDR3 is TGTGCCAGCAGCTACCGACTAGCGGGGATGGGCTCCTACAATGAGCAGTTCTTC. The full variable domain, in which reference TRBV11-2 and TRBJ2-1 provide the parts outside the CDR3, is EAGVAQSPRYKIIEKRQSVAFWCNPISGHATLYWYQQILGQGPKLLIQFQNNGVVDDSQLPKDRFSAERLKGVDSTLKIQPAKLEDSAVYLCASSYRLAGMGSYNEQFFGPGTRLTVL.

The chain links TRBV28 to TRBJ2-3, with 10 nucleotides matching TRBD2. Trimming took 1 base from V and 2 from J; bases not matched to a gene: 6. The CDR3 consists of 17 residues. Germline-derived CDR1 and CDR2 are MDHEN and SYDVKM. In DNA, the CDR3 is TGTGCCAGCAGTTTATTCGGACTAGCGGAAACCACAGATACGCAGTATTTT. It codes for CASSLFGLAETTDTQYF.

The rearrangement links TRBV9 to TRBJ2-3; D unclear. Trimming removed 1 base at V and 6 bases at J, with 6 bases between. CDR1 is SGDLS, CDR2 YYNGEE, per germline. This CDR3 is 12 amino acids long. CDR3 sequence reads: CASSVLADTQYF. CDR3 nucleotides: TGTGCCAGCAGCGTATTAGCCGATACGCAGTATTTT.

The chain joins TRBV5-1 to TRBJ1-2; D is possibly TRBD1 (5 bases). The CDR3 has 11 residues. Germline CDR1 and CDR2: SGHRS and YFSETQ. The V end was cut by 6 bases, the J end by 6 bases, with 9 bases between. The CDR3 region has the DNA TGCGCCAGCACGGTAGGGGATGGCTACACCTTC. Amino acid sequence: CASTVGDGYTF.

V is TRBV30 and J is TRBJ2-7; 8 bases match TRBD1. The CDR3 consists of 14 residues. CDR1 GTSNPN and CDR2 SVGIG come from the germline V gene (reference sequence). V dropped 2 bases and J dropped 0; count of bases not matched to a gene: 3. DNA of the CDR3: TGTGCCTGGAGTTGGACAGGGAGCTCCTACGAGCAGTACTTC. Amino acids: CAWSWTGSSYEQYF.

This chain joins TRBV5-1 and TRBJ2-7; TRBD2 matches 11 bases. Germline V gene lookup returns CDR1 SGHRS and CDR2 YFSETQ. J was trimmed by 7 bases and V by 0 bases; bases with no gene match: 9. This CDR3 region has 16 residues. The CDR3 coding sequence is TGCGCCAGCAGCTTGGCCGGTACTAGCGGGGGCCTGGAGCAGTACTTC. Protein sequence: CASSLAGTSGGLEQYF.

This rearrangement joins TRBV9 to TRBJ2-7; D perhaps matches TRBD1 (5 bases). The CDR3 contains 14 residues. Trimming pared 1 base from V and 2 bases from J, leaving 10 bases between. Per the germline V gene, CDR1 is SGDLS and CDR2 is YYNGEE. CDR3 sequence (DNA): TGTGCCAGCAGCGTAACTGGGGCCCCCTACGAGCAGTACTTC. This sequence encodes CASSVTGAPYEQYF.

The chain carries TRBV9 and TRBJ2-1; TRBD2 agrees at 7 bases. V shed 2 bases, J shed 2 bases, and the junction held 4 bases outside the gene matches. This CDR3 has 15 residues. Per germline, CDR1 SGDLS and CDR2 YYNGEE. The CDR3 region has the DNA TGTGCCAGCAGCGTTGAGGGAGGGCCCTACAATGAGCAGTTCTTC. Its protein is CASSVEGGPYNEQFF.

The chain employs TRBV28 and TRBJ2-5, with a weak D call TRBD2 (5 bases). Trimming cost V 3 bases and J 1 base, with 6 bases left between them. The CDR3 sequence is 13 residues long. Germline CDR1 is MDHEN and CDR2 is SYDVKM. Written as DNA, the CDR3 is TGTGCCAGCAGTTTTCGGGGCCAAGAGACCCAGTACTTC. As protein: CASSFRGQETQYF.

This clone came up a few times. V is TRBV9 and J is TRBJ1-3; 7 nucleotides match TRBD1. Germline CDR1 and CDR2: SGDLS and YYNGEE. The CDR3 is 16 amino acids. V trimming: 3 bases; J trimming: 0 bases; junction bases outside the gene matches: 6. The CDR3 nucleotides are TGTGCCAGCAGCGCGACAGGGCAATACTCTGGAAACACCATATATTTT. Its translation is CASSATGQYSGNTIYF.

The chain couples TRBV28 to TRBJ2-1; 10 bases are a match to TRBD2. This CDR3 region has 16 residues. From germline, CDR1 is MDHEN and CDR2 SYDVKM. Losses at the gene ends were 7 bases for V and 5 bases for J; bases not matched to a gene: 11. In DNA form, the CDR3 reads TGTGCCAGCATCGCTAACCTAGCGGGGGCAGACAATGAGCAGTTCTTC. Translated: CASIANLAGADNEQFF.

The chain joins TRBV7-9 to TRBJ1-4; TRBD1 matches at 7 bases. Unmatched junction bases numbered 7, after V lost 1 base and J lost 2 bases. This CDR3 comprises 17 residues. Per germline, CDR1 SEHNR and CDR2 FQNEAQ (reference sequence). The CDR3, as DNA: TGTGCCAGCAGCTTAGGAGGAACAGGGGCTACTAATGAAAAACTGTTTTTT. As protein: CASSLGGTGATNEKLFF.

In its sample, this clone was seen once. The chain couples TRBV7-6 to TRBJ2-1, with TRBD2 matching over 7 bases. V gave up 5 bases and J gave up 0 bases; unmatched junction bases: 7. The CDR3 totals 16 residues. Germline V lookup: CDR1 SGHVS, CDR2 FNYEAQ. In nucleotides, the CDR3 is TGTGCCAGCAGCCCCCAGCGGGGCAGCTCCTACAATGAGCAGTTCTTC. As protein: CASSPQRGSSYNEQFF.

The chain carries TRBV19 and TRBJ2-1; D perhaps matches TRBD2 (6 bases). Trimming took off 5 bases at V and 7 bases at J, with 12 bases between the two ends. This CDR3 comprises 13 residues. Germline V gives CDR1 LNHDA, CDR2 SQIVND (reference sequence). The CDR3 nucleotides are TGTGCCAGTAGTGCCCCAGGAGGGAATGAGCAGTTCTTC. Translated: CASSAPGGNEQFF. The entire variable domain, with the rest obtained from reference TRBV19 and TRBJ2-1, is as follows: DGGITQSPKYLFRKEGQNVTLSCEQNLNHDAMYWYRQDPGQGLRLIYYSQIVNDFQKGDIAEGYSVSREKKESFPLTVTSAQKNPTAFYLCASSAPGGNEQFFGPGTRLTVL.

CDR3 DNA sequence: TGTGCCACCAAAGAGCGGTTCAGCAATCAGCCCCAGCATTTT. This gives the protein CATKERFSNQPQHF. The rearrangement links TRBV6-5 to TRBJ1-5; D is unresolved. The CDR3 sequence is 14 residues long. Trimming took 10 bases from V and 1 from J, leaving 14 bases between them. CDR1 MNHEY and CDR2 SVGAGI come from the germline V gene.